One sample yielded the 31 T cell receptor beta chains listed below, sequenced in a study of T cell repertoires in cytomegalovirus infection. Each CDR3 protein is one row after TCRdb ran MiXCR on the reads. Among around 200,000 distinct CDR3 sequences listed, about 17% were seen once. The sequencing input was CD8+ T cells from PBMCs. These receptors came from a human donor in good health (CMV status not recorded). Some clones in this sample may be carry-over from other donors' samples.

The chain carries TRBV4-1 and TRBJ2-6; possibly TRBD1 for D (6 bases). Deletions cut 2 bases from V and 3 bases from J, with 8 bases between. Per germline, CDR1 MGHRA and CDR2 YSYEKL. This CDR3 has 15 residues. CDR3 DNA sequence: TGCGCCAGCAGCCAACAGGGGCGTGGGGCCAACGTCCTGACTTTC. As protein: CASSQQGRGANVLTF.

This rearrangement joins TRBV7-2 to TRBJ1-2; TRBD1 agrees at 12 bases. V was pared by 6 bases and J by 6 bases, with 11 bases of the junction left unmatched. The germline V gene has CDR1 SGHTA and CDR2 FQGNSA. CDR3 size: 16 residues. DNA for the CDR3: TGTGCCAGCAGTACGTCTTGGGACAGGGGGCGCGATGGCTACACCTTC. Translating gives CASSTSWDRGRDGYTF.

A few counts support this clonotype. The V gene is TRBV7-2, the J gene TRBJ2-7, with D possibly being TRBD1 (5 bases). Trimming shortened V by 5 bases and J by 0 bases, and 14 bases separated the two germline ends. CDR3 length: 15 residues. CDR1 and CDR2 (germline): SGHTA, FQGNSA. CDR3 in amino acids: CASSREVQDSYEQYF. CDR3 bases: TGTGCCAGCAGCCGCGAAGTACAGGACTCCTACGAGCAGTACTTC.

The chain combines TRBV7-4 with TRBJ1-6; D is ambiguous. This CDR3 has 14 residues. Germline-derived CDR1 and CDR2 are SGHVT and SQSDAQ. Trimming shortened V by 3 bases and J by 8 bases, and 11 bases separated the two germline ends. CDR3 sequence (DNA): TGTGCCAGCAGCTTTGGGGAGGAGGATTCACCCCTCCACTTT. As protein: CASSFGEEDSPLHF.

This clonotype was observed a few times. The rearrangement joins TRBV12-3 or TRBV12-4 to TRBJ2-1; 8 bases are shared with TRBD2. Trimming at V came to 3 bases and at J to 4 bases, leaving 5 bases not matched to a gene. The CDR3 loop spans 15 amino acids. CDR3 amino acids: CASSFGAGGYNEQFF. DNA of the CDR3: TGTGCCAGCAGTTTTGGGGCGGGGGGTTACAATGAGCAGTTCTTC.

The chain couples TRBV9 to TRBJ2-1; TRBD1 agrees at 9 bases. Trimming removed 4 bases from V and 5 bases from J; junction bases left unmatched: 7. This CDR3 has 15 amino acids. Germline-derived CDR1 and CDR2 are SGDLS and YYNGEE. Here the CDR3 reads CASSLDGTGNNEQFF. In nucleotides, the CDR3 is TGTGCCAGCAGCTTAGACGGGACAGGGAACAATGAGCAGTTCTTC.

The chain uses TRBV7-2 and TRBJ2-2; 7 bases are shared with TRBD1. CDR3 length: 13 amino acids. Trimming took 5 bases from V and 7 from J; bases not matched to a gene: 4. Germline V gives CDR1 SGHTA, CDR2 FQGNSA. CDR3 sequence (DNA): TGTGCCAGCAGCGTCGGGACAGTCGGGGAGCTGTTTTTT. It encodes CASSVGTVGELFF.

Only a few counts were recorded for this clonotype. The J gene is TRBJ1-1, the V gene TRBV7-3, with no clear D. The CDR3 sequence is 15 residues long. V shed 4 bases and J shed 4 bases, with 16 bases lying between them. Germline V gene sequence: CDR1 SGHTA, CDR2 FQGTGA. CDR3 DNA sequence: TGTGCCAGCAGCTCCTCTTCCGGGAGAGGCACTGAAGCTTTCTTT. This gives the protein CASSSSSGRGTEAFF. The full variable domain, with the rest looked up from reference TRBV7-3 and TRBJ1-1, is GAGVSQTPSNKVTEKGKYVELRCDPISGHTALYWYRQSLGQGPEFLIYFQGTGAADDSGLPNDRFFAVRPEGSVSTLKIQRTERGDSAVYLCASSSSSGRGTEAFFGQGTRLTVV.

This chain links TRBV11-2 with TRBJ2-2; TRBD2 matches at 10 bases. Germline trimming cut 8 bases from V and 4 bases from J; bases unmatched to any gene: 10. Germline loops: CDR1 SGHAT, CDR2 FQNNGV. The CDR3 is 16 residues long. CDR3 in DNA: TGTGCCAGCCCGACAACGAGACTAGCGGGCACCGGGGAGCTGTTTTTT. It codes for CASPTTRLAGTGELFF.

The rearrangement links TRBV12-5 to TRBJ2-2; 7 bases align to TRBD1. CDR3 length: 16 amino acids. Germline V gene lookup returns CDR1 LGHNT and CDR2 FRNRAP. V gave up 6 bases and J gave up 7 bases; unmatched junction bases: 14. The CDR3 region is CASGPPRQGEIGELFF. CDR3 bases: TGTGCTAGTGGCCCCCCCCGGCAGGGGGAAATCGGGGAGCTGTTTTTT.

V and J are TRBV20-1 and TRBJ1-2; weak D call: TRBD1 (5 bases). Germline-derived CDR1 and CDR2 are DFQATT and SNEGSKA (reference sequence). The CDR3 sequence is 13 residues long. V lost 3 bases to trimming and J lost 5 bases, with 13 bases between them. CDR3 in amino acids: CSARDKQGYGYTF. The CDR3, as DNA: TGCAGTGCTAGGGACAAGCAAGGGTATGGCTACACCTTC.

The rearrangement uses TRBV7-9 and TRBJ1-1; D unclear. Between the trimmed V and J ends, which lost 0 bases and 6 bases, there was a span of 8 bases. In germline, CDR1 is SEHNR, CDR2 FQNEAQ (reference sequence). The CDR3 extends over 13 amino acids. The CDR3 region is CASSLASPPEAFF. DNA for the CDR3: TGTGCCAGCAGCTTAGCAAGCCCTCCTGAAGCTTTCTTT.

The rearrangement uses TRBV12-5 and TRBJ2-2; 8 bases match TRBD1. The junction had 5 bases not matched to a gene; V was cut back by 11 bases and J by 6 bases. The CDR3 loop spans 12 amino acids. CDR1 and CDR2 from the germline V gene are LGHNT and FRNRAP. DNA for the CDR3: TGTGCTGCAAGGGACAGGCCCGGGGAGCTGTTTTTT. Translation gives CAARDRPGELFF.

In DNA, the CDR3 is TGTGCCAGCAGCTCGCGGACAGGGCAAGATTGGAAAACTGAAGCTTTCTTT. Amino acid sequence: CASSSRTGQDWKTEAFF. The gene calls are TRBV7-9 and TRBJ1-1; 8 nucleotides line up with TRBD1. The CDR3 is made up of 17 amino acids. V lost 4 bases, J lost 5 bases, and 15 bases stayed unmatched. CDR1 is SEHNR, CDR2 FQNEAQ, per germline (reference sequence).

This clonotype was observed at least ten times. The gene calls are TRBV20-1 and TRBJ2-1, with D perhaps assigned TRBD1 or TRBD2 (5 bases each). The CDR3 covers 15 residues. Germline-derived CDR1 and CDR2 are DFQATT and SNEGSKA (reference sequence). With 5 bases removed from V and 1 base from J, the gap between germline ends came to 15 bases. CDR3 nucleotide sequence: TGCAGTGCTCTTACCGGGACGAGATCCTACAATGAGCAGTTCTTC. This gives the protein CSALTGTRSYNEQFF.

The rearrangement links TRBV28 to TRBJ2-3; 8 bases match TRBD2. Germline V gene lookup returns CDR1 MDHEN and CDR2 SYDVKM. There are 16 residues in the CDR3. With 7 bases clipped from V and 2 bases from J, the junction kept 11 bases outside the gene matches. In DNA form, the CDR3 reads TGTGCCAGCACCCCGCGGGGGGCGGGGGTCACAGATACGCAGTATTTT. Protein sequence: CASTPRGAGVTDTQYF.

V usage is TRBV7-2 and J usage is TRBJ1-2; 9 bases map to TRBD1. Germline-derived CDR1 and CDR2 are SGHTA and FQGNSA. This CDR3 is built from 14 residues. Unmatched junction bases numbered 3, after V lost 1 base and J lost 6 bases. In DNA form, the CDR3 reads TGTGCCAGCAGCTTAGACAGGGGGCTCCATGGCTACACCTTC. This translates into CASSLDRGLHGYTF.

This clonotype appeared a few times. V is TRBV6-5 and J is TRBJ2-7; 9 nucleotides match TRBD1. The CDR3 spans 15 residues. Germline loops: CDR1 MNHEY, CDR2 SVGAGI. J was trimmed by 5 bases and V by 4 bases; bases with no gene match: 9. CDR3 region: CASSSGTGPGNEQYF. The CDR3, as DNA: TGTGCCAGCAGTTCTGGGACAGGGCCCGGGAACGAGCAGTACTTC.

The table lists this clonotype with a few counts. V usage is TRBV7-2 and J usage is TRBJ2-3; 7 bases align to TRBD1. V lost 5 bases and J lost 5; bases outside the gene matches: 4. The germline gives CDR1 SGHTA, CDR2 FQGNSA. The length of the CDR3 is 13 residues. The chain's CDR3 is CASSRNRGDTQYF. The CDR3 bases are TGTGCCAGCAGCCGAAACAGGGGAGATACGCAGTATTTT.

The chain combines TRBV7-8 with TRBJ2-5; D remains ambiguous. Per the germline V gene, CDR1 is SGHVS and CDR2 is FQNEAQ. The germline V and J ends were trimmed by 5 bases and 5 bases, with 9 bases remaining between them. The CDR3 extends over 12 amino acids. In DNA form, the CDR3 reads TGTGCCAGCAGCCTAGGAAAGGAGACCCAGTACTTC. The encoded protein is CASSLGKETQYF.

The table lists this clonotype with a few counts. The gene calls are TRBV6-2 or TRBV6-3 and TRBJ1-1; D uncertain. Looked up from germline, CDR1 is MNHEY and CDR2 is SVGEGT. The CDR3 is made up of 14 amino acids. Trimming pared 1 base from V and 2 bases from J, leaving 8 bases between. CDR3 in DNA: TGTGCCAGCAGTTACTTAGGGAGAAACACTGAAGCTTTCTTT. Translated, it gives CASSYLGRNTEAFF.

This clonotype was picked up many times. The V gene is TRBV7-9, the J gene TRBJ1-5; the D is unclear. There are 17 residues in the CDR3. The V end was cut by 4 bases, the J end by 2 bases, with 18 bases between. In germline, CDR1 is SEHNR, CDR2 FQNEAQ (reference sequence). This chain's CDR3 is CASSYPPGSSGNQPQHF. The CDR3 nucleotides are TGTGCCAGCAGCTACCCCCCGGGGAGCTCGGGCAATCAGCCCCAGCATTTT. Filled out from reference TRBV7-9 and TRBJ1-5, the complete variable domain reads DTGVSQNPRHKITKRGQNVTFRCDPISEHNRLYWYRQTLGQGPEFLTYFQNEAQLEKSRLLSDRFSAERPKGSFSTLEIQRTEQGDSAMYLCASSYPPGSSGNQPQHFGDGTRLSIL.

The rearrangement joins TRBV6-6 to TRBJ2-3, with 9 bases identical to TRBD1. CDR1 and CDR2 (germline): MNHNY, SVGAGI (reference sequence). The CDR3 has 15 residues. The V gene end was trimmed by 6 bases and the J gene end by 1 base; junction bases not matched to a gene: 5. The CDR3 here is CASSGWTGGTDTQYF. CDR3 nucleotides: TGTGCCAGCAGCGGCTGGACAGGGGGCACAGATACGCAGTATTTT.

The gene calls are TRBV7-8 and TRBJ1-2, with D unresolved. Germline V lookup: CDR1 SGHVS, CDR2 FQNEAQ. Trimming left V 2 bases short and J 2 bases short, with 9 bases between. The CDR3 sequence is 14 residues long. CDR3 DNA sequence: TGTGCCAGCAGCTTAAGAGACCCAAACTATGGCTACACCTTC. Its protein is CASSLRDPNYGYTF.

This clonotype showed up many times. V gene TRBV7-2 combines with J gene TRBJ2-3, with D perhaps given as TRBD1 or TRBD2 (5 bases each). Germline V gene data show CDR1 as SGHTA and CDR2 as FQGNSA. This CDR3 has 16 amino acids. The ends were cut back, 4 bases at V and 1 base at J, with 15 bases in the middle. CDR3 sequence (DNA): TGTGCCAGCAGCTCCGGGACGCAGCCGGGCACAGATACGCAGTATTTT. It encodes CASSSGTQPGTDTQYF. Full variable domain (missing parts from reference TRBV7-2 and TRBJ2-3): GAGVSQSPSNKVTEKGKDVELRCDPISGHTALYWYRQSLGQGLEFLIYFQGNSAPDKSGLPSDRFSAERTGGSVSTLTIQRTQQEDSAVYLCASSSGTQPGTDTQYFGPGTRLTVL.

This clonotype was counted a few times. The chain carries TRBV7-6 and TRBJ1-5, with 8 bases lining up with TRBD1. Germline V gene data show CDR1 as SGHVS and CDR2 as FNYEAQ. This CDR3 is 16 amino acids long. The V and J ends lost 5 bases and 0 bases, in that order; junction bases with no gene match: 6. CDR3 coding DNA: TGTGCCAGCAGCGAAGGACAGGGCCGTAGCAATCAGCCCCAGCATTTT. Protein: CASSEGQGRSNQPQHF.

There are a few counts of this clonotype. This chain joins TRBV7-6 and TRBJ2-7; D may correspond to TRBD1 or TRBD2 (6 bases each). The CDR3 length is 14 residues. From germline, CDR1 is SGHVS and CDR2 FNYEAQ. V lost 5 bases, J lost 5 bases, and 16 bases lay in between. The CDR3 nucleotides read TGTGCCAGCAGCCCCCTAGGGGGGCTCAACGAGCAGTACTTC. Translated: CASSPLGGLNEQYF.

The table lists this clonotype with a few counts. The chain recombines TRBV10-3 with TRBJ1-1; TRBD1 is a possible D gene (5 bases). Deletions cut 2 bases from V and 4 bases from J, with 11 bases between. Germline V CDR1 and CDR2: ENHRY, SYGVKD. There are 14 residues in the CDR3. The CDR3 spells CAISEGAGVTEAFF. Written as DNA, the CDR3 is TGTGCCATCAGTGAGGGAGCGGGGGTCACTGAAGCTTTCTTT.

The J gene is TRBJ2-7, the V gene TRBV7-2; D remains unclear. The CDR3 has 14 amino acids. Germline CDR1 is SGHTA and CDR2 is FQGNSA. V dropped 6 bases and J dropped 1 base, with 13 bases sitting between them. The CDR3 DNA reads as TGTGCCAGCAGAGGCTTTGGGTTGTCCTACGAGCAGTACTTC. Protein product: CASRGFGLSYEQYF.

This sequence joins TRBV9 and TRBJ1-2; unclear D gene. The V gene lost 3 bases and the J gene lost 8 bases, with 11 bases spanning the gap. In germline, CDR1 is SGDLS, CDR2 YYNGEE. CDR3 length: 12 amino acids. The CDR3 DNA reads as TGTGCCAGCAGCGACCGGAACGACGGCTACACCTTC. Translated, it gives CASSDRNDGYTF.

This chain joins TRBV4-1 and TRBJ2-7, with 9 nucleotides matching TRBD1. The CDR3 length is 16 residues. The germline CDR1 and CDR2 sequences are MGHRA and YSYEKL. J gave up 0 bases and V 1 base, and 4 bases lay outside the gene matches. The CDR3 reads CASSQGRTGASYEQYF. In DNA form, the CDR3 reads TGCGCCAGCAGCCAAGGGAGGACAGGGGCCTCCTACGAGCAGTACTTC.